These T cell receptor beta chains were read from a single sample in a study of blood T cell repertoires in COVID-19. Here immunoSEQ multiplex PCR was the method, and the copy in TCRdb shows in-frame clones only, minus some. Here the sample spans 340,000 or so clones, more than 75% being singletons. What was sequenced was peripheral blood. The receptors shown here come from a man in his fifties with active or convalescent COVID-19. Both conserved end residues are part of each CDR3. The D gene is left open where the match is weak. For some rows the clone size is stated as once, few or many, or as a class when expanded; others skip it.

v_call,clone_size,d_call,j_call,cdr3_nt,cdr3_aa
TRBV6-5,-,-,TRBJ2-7,TGTGCCAGCAGTTTTAGAACAGGGAGAGACGAGCAGTACTTC,CASSFRTGRDEQYF
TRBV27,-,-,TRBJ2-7,TGTGCCAGCAGTTTATATGGGGGGGCTGTGGTCTACGAGCAGTACTTC,CASSLYGGAVVYEQYF
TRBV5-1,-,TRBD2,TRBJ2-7,TGCGCCAGCAGCTCGGGAGGCTACGAGCAGTACTTC,CASSSGGYEQYF
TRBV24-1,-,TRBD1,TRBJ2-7,TGTGCCACCGCGTCACAGGGGGCTACCTACGAGCAGTACTTC,CATASQGATYEQYF
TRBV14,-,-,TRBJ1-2,TGTGCCAGCAGCTACAGGGGCTACACCTTC,CASSYRGYTF
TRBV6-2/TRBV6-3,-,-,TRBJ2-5,TGTGCCAGCAGTTACAGGGACTTGCGGCGGGGGACCCAGTACTTC,CASSYRDLRRGTQYF
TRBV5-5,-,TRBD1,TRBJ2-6,TGTGCCAGCAGCTTGGCCCCGACAGGGGGGTCGTCTGGGGCCAACGTCCTGACTTTC,CASSLAPTGGSSGANVLTF
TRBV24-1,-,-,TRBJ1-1,TGTGCCACCAGTGACCGCATGACGACGAGGGCTTTCTTT,CATSDRMTTRAFF
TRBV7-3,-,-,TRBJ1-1,TGTGCCAGCAGCTCCAGCGAATACACTGAAGCTTTCTTT,CASSSSEYTEAFF
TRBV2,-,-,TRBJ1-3,TGTGCCAGCAGTGACAGGGGCAACACCATATATTTT,CASSDRGNTIYF
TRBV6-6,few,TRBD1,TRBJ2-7,TGTGCCAGCAGTTACACGGACAGGGCAAGCTCCTACGAGCAGTACTTC,CASSYTDRASSYEQYF
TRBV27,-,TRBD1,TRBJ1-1,TGTGCCAGCAGTCAACAGGGGGCGAGCACTGAAGCTTTCTTT,CASSQQGASTEAFF
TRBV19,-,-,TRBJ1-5,TGTGCCAGTAGCGAGGGGGGGGGCAATCAGCCCCACTGGCCCCAGCATTTT,CASSEGGGNQPHWPQHF
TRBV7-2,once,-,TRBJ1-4,TGTGCCAGCAGCTTAGCGCTACAGGGAGGGGATGAAAAACTGTTTTTT,CASSLALQGGDEKLFF
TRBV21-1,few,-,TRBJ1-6,TGTGCCAGCCCTGTGGACAGGGACAATTCACCCCTCCACTTT,CASPVDRDNSPLHF
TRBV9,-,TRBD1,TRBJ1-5,TGTGCCAGCAGCGTTGGGGACAGTAGCCAGCCCCAGCATTTT,CASSVGDSSQPQHF
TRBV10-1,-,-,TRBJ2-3,TGCGCCAGCAGTGACTTCACCCCGGTAAATACGCAGTATTTT,CASSDFTPVNTQYF
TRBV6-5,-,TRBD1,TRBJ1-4,TGTGCCAGCGGACAGGTTTTAACTAATGAAAAACTGTTTTTT,CASGQVLTNEKLFF
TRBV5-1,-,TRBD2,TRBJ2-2,TGCGCCAGCAGCCGACTAGCGGGGGCAACGAACACCGGGGAGCTGTTTTTT,CASSRLAGATNTGELFF
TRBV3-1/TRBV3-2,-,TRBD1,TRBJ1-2,TGTGCCAGCAGCCAGGGCCACCTACAGGGGGACTATGGCTACACCTTC,CASSQGHLQGDYGYTF
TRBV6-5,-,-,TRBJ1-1,TGTGCCAGCAGTTACGGTCCAGGGAAGAACACTGAAGCTTTCTTT,CASSYGPGKNTEAFF
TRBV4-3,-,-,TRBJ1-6,TGCGCCAGCAGCCTAAGTGCAGGGAGGCCCCTCCACTTT,CASSLSAGRPLHF
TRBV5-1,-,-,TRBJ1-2,TGCGCCAGCAGCTTGGTGCCAGGGGAGTACTATGGCTACACCTTC,CASSLVPGEYYGYTF
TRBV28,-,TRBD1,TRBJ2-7,TGTGCCAGCAGAAATCTGCCCAGGGGGTTACTTTACGAGCAGTACTTC,CASRNLPRGLLYEQYF
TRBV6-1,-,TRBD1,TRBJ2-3,TGTGCCAGCAGTGGAATGGACAGGGGACCCTTTAGCACAGATACGCAGTATTTT,CASSGMDRGPFSTDTQYF
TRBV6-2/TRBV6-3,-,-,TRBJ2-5,TGTGCCAGCAGCGGCTTGGACAGCGCGAGGGAGACCCAGTACTTC,CASSGLDSARETQYF
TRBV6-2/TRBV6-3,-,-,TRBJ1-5,TGTGCCAGCAGTTGGGCGGGGGCGACGGGTCAGCCCCAGCATTTT,CASSWAGATGQPQHF
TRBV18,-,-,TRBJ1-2,TGTGCCAGCTCACCTAGGGGTGGGAATGGCTACACCTTC,CASSPRGGNGYTF
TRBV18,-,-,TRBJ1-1,TGTGCCAGCTCAGAGGACAGACACGGGGGGGAAGCTTTCTTT,CASSEDRHGGEAFF
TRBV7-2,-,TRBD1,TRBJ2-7,TGTGCCAGCAGCTTAGTCGGACAGGGTCAGGACTACGAGCAGTACTTC,CASSLVGQGQDYEQYF
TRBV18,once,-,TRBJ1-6,TGTGCCAGCTCACAGTACGACAGAATTAATTCACCCCTCCACTTT,CASSQYDRINSPLHF
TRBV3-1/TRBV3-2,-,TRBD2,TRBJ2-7,TGTGCCAGCAGCTTAAGCGCGGGGGACCACGAGCAGTACTTC,CASSLSAGDHEQYF
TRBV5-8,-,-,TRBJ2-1,TGTGCCAGCAGCCCCGCTAGCCGGGGTGAGCAGTTCTTC,CASSPASRGEQFF
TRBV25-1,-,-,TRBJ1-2,TGTGCCAGCAGTTGGGAGAAAGGCGGCTACACCTTC,CASSWEKGGYTF
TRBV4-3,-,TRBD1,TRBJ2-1,TGCGCCAGCAGCCAAGATCTTGAGGACAGGTCCTACTACAATGAGCAGTTCTTC,CASSQDLEDRSYYNEQFF
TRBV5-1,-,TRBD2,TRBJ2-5,TGCGCCAGCAGCCTGGGGGGGACTAGCAGCCAAGAGACCCAGTACTTC,CASSLGGTSSQETQYF
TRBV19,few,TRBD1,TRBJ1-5,TGTGCCAGTACCACTTCCGGGACAGGTTTCAATCAGCCCCAGCATTTT,CASTTSGTGFNQPQHF
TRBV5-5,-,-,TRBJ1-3,TGTGCCAGCAGCTTTCCGAGCTCTGGAAACACCATATATTTT,CASSFPSSGNTIYF
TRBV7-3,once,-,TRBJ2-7,TGTGCCAGCAGCTTATCGGCTAGCTCTGTTGCCGAGCAGTACTTC,CASSLSASSVAEQYF
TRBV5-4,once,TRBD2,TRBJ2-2,TGTGCCAGCAGCTCGGCGGGGAGCGGGACGGACACCGGGGAGCTGTTTTTT,CASSSAGSGTDTGELFF
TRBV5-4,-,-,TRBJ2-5,TGTGCCAGCAGCTTGGCCGGGGCAGGGGTAGAGACCCAGTACTTC,CASSLAGAGVETQYF
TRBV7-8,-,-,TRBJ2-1,TGTGCCAGCAGCTCCCCGGTACGGGAGCAGTTCTTC,CASSSPVREQFF
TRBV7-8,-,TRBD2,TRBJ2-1,TGTGCCAGCACCCCGGGGGGGGCAAGCTACAATGAGCAGTTCTTC,CASTPGGASYNEQFF
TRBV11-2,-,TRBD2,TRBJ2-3,TGTGCCAGCAGCCCACAGGGACTAGCGGCTAGCACAGATACGCAGTATTTT,CASSPQGLAASTDTQYF
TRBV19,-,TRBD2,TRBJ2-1,TGTGCCAGTACCAGGGACCCTAGCGGGAGGTACAATGAGCAGTTCTTC,CASTRDPSGRYNEQFF